This T cell receptor beta chain was sequenced during a study of blood T cell repertoires in COVID-19. Looking at the study overall: Acute-phase and convalescent COVID-19 samples originated in the United States, Italy and Spain. T cells, B-cell-depleted T cells, or PBMCs supplied cDNA or gDNA.

Individuals drawn from 20 to 30 US areas were roughly 18 to 89 years old. From germline, CDR1 is MNHEY and CDR2 SMNVEV (reference sequence). The germline V and J ends were trimmed by 3 bases and 3 bases, with 13 bases remaining between them. This CDR3 has 15 amino acids. Study processing details: Estimation of nucleated cell counts was performed using reference gene primer amplification. Using immunoSEQ multiplex PCR, the repertoire was profiled, and TCRdb retains in-frame clones only, with some absent. The D gene and trimming were derived from the DNA, and the V and J assignments and clone size from that table. The sample contains nearly 400,000 clones, just under 90% of which appear only once.

The clonotype was recovered from a woman in her thirties who had recovered from COVID-19. J is TRBJ2-3 and V is TRBV27; a weak D match, TRBD2 (6 bases). Specimen: PBMCs or T cells enriched from blood (not recorded which). The CDR3 DNA reads TGTGCCAGCAGTTTGGAGGGGAAAAGTACAGATACGCAGTATTTT. Its translation is CASSLEGKSTDTQYF.